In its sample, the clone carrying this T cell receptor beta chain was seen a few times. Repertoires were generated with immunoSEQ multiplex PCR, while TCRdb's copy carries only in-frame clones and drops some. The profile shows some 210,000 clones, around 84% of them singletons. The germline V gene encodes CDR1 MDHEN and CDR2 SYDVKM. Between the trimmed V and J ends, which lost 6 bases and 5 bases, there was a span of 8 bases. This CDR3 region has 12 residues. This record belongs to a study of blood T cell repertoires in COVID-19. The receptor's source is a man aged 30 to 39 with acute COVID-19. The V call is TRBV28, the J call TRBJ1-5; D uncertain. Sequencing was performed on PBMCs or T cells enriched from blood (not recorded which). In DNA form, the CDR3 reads TGTGCCAGCAGACGGAGCCATCAGCCCCAGCATTTT. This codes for CASRRSHQPQHF.